The 11 T cell receptor beta chains in this list originate from one sample, sequenced in a study of shared clonotypes between healthy human individuals. Sequenced by immunoSEQ multiplex PCR; TCRdb stores in-frame clones only, minus some. The data hold over a million clones, with 95% to 99% observed a single time. Sequenced: naive CD4+ T cells sorted from blood. Described subset: CD45RA+ positively selected. The receptors were sampled from a man under 40 in good health.

Comments on this clone: Germline and junction disagree at one end, which may indicate a read error. The chain recombines TRBV15 with TRBJ2-7; the D is unclear. This CDR3 is 14 amino acids long. Looked up from germline, CDR1 is LNHNV and CDR2 is YYDKDF (reference sequence). The CDR3 loop is CATSRERPSDEQYF. CDR3 nucleotide sequence: TGTGCCACCAGCAGAGAGCGACCCTCCGACGAGCAGTACTTC.

This chain uses TRBV7-6 with TRBJ2-7, with 10 bases fitting TRBD2. The V gene end was trimmed by 1 base and the J gene end by 3 bases; junction bases not matched to a gene: 6. Germline CDR1 is SGHVS and CDR2 is FNYEAQ. This CDR3 is 16 amino acids long. CDR3 bases: TGTGCCAGCAGCTTAGGACGGCCTAGCGGGAGCTACGAGCAGTACTTC. It specifies CASSLGRPSGSYEQYF.

Details on this clone: At the DNA level, this CDR3 is encoded by other sequences in the same sample as well. The chain uses TRBV28 and TRBJ1-5; TRBD1 aligns across 11 bases. This CDR3 spans 15 amino acids. The trim removed 6 bases at V and 7 bases at J, leaving 8 bases unmatched. Germline V gene data show CDR1 as MDHEN and CDR2 as SYDVKM. The CDR3 DNA reads TGTGCCAGCAGCCCGGGGACAGGGGGGGGCCAGCCCCAGCATTTT. Amino acid sequence: CASSPGTGGGQPQHF.

The chain combines TRBV5-1 with TRBJ2-1, with TRBD2 identical over 9 bases. V dropped 9 bases and J dropped 5; count of bases not matched to a gene: 12. The germline V gene has CDR1 SGHRS and CDR2 YFSETQ. This CDR3 comprises 15 residues. The CDR3 spells CATRSVIAGDNEQFF. The DNA for the CDR3 is TGCGCCACCAGATCGGTAATAGCGGGGGACAATGAGCAGTTCTTC.

The chain joins TRBV6-4 to TRBJ2-1; D unresolved. CDR1 MRHNA and CDR2 SNTAGT come from the germline V gene. The CDR3 covers 13 residues. V gave up 0 bases and J gave up 10 bases, with 10 bases separating them. CDR3 region: CASSDSSRQEQFF. The CDR3 DNA is TGTGCCAGCAGTGACTCTTCCCGTCAAGAGCAGTTCTTC.

V gene TRBV6-1 combines with J gene TRBJ2-5, with 9 nucleotides matching TRBD1. CDR3 length equals 14 residues. V lost 8 bases and J lost 1; bases outside the gene matches: 5. The V gene's germline CDR1 is MNHNS and CDR2 SASEGT. DNA of the CDR3: TGTGCCAGCCGGGGGACAGGGTCCCAAGAGACCCAGTACTTC. Its protein product is CASRGTGSQETQYF.

J is TRBJ1-2 and V is TRBV10-3; D possibly corresponds to TRBD1 (6 bases). V dropped 10 bases and J dropped 0 bases, with 12 bases sitting between them. CDR3 length equals 13 residues. Germline loops: CDR1 ENHRY, CDR2 SYGVKD. CDR3 DNA: TGTGCCACTCGGGACACCGCTAACTATGGCTACACCTTC. Protein product: CATRDTANYGYTF.

The rearrangement uses TRBV10-3 and TRBJ2-2; D possibly matches TRBD1 or TRBD2 (5 bases each). Germline assignment: CDR1 ENHRY and CDR2 SYGVKD. V lost 10 bases, J lost 5 bases, and 8 bases lay in between. This CDR3 is 11 amino acids long. CDR3 sequence reads: CATGTTGELFF. In DNA form, the CDR3 reads TGTGCCACTGGGACGACCGGGGAGCTGTTTTTT.

This clone was seen just once. The chain uses TRBV7-8 and TRBJ1-1; D unresolved. Germline V CDR1 and CDR2: SGHVS, FQNEAQ. V shed 8 bases and J shed 10 bases, with 14 bases lying between them. This CDR3 region has 11 residues. The CDR3 here is CASGEVGRAFF. CDR3 sequence (DNA): TGTGCCAGCGGTGAGGTAGGCAGAGCTTTCTTT.

CDR3 residues: CASSLAPGSNTEAFF. In nucleotides, the CDR3 is TGTGCCAGCAGCTTAGCACCTGGTAGCAACACTGAAGCTTTCTTT. The chain uses TRBV7-2 and TRBJ1-1; D gene uncertain. The V gene's germline CDR1 is SGHTA and CDR2 FQGNSA. The V gene lost 0 bases and the J gene lost 2 bases, with 10 bases spanning the gap. CDR3 length equals 15 residues. Complete variable domain (other parts from reference TRBV7-2 and TRBJ1-1): GAGVSQSPSNKVTEKGKDVELRCDPISGHTALYWYRQSLGQGLEFLIYFQGNSAPDKSGLPSDRFSAERTGGSVSTLTIQRTQQEDSAVYLCASSLAPGSNTEAFFGQGTRLTVV.

The chain carries TRBV27 and TRBJ1-5, with 10 bases aligning to TRBD1. V was clipped by 4 bases and J by 1 base; unmatched bases: 4. CDR3 length: 16 amino acids. Germline CDR1 and CDR2: MNHEY and SMNVEV (reference sequence). As DNA, the CDR3 is TGTGCCAGCAGTTCCCGGACAGGGGGAAGCAATCAGCCCCAGCATTTT. This encodes CASSSRTGGSNQPQHF.